The sequence of this T cell receptor beta chain was determined in a study of monozygotic twins with cystic fibrosis. Regarding the study as a whole: Median Simpson clonality of 0.0095 suggested naive T cells predominated. Co-twins had the most similar V usage for 13 of 16 pairs, J for 8. Shared CDR3 numbers were not associated with age, concordance or severity. Monozygotic CF twin pairs shared significantly more nucleotide-identical clonotypes than unrelated CF individuals did.

For this clone: Its antigen is not identified.

Some clones are missing from TCRdb's copy, which holds only in-frame ones; the method was immunoSEQ multiplex PCR. Of under 11,000 clones listed, roughly 96% are singletons. The germline V gene encodes CDR1 MDHEN and CDR2 SYDVKM. The CDR3 consists of 17 residues. After removal of 6 bases from V and 0 bases from J, the junction contained 14 bases not matched to a gene. Sequences were obtained from blood. The TCR was taken from a boy younger than 18 with cystic fibrosis. V and J are TRBV28 and TRBJ2-7; 7 nucleotides match TRBD2. This chain's CDR3 is CASSFRPAGTSSYEQYF. The CDR3 nucleotides are TGTGCCAGCAGCTTCCGGCCAGCGGGAACCAGCTCCTACGAGCAGTACTTC.